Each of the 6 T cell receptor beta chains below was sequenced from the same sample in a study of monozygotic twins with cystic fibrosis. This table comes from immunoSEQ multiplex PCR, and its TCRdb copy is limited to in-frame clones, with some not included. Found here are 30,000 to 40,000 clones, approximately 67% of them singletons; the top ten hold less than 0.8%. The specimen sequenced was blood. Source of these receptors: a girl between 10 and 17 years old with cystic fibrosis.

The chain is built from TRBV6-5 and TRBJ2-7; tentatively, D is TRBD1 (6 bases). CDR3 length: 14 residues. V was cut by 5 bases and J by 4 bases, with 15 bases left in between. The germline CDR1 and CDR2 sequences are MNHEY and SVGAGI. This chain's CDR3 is CASSLWTAGYEQYF. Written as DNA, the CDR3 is TGTGCCAGCAGTCTCTGGACAGCCGGTTACGAGCAGTACTTC.

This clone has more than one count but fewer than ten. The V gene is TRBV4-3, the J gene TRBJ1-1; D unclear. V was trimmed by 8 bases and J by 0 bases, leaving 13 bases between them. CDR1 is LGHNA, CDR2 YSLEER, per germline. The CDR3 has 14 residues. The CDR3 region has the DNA TGCGCCAGCGCCCTGGAATTTCTGAACACTGAAGCTTTCTTT. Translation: CASALEFLNTEAFF.

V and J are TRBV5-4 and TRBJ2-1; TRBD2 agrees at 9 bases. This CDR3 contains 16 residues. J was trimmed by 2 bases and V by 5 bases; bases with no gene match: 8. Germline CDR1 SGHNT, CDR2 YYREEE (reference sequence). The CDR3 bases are TGTGCCAGCAGGGTTAGCGGGAGTCTTACCTACAATGAGCAGTTCTTC. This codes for CASRVSGSLTYNEQFF.

CDR3 sequence: CAWSWGYSGDTQYF. The CDR3 DNA reads TGTGCCTGGAGCTGGGGATATTCAGGGGATACGCAGTATTTT. This sequence joins TRBV30 and TRBJ2-3; a weak D match, TRBD1 (5 bases). This CDR3 is built from 14 residues. Germline CDR1 GTSNPN, CDR2 SVGIG (reference sequence). Trimming shortened V by 3 bases and J by 6 bases, and 16 bases separated the two germline ends.

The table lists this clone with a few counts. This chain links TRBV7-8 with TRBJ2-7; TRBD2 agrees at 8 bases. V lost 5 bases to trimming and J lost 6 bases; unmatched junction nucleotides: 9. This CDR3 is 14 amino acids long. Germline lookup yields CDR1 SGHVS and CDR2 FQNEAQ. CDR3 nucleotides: TGTGCCAGCAGCCCCACTAGGACTAGCCGCGAGCAGTACGTC. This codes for CASSPTRTSREQYV.

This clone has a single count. CDR3 DNA: TGTGCCATCAGAAATTCGGACGGAGCCAATCAGCCCCAGCATTTT. Protein sequence: CAIRNSDGANQPQHF. The chain joins TRBV10-3 to TRBJ1-5; D gene unclear. Germline values: CDR1 ENHRY, CDR2 SYGVKD. This CDR3 comprises 15 residues. The V end was cut by 6 bases, the J end by 3 bases, with 15 bases between.